The 29 T cell receptor beta chains reported below all come from one sample, sequenced in a study of early T cells in non-severe SARS-CoV-2 infection. TCRdb analysed the 5' RACE reads with MiXCR anew, one entry per CDR3 protein. The sample comprises 20,000 to 25,000 distinct CDR3 sequences, 4.5% to 6% of which are singletons, and around 13% rests with the top ten. The specimen was whole blood, collected at baseline. These TCRs come from an adult who was a healthcare worker with PCR-confirmed SARS-CoV-2 infection or an uninfected control (not recorded which).

This clonotype was recorded many times. The chain is built from TRBV2 and TRBJ2-5; weak D call: TRBD1 (6 bases). Germline values: CDR1 SNHLY, CDR2 FYNNEI. The V end lost 5 bases, the J end lost 1 base, and 8 bases lay between the germline ends. There are 13 residues in the CDR3. CDR3 amino acids: CASSRDTQETQYF. For the CDR3, the DNA is TGTGCCAGCAGTAGGGACACCCAAGAGACCCAGTACTTC.

This clonotype was seen a handful of times. The gene calls are TRBV5-4 and TRBJ2-1; weak D call: TRBD2 (5 bases). The CDR3 loop spans 13 amino acids. Germline V lookup: CDR1 SGHNT, CDR2 YYREEE (reference sequence). V was trimmed by 0 bases and J by 8 bases, leaving 9 bases between them. The DNA of the CDR3 is TGTGCCAGCAGCTTGGCTCTAGCTGATGAGCAGTTCTTC. Its protein is CASSLALADEQFF.

The table lists this clonotype with a few counts. The rearrangement uses TRBV29-1 and TRBJ2-3; possibly TRBD1 or TRBD2 for D (5 bases each). The CDR3 loop spans 12 amino acids. Germline-derived CDR1 and CDR2 are SQVTM and ANQGSEA. V lost 8 bases and J 2 bases, leaving 11 bases between the germline ends. The DNA of the CDR3 is TGCAGCCACCGGGACCACACAGATACGCAGTATTTT. Residues: CSHRDHTDTQYF.

In this sample, this clonotype turned up many times. The V gene is TRBV11-2, the J gene TRBJ2-5, with TRBD2 identical over 10 bases. The CDR3 consists of 16 residues. Per the germline V gene, CDR1 is SGHAT and CDR2 is FQNNGV. V trimming: 5 bases; J trimming: 4 bases; junction bases outside the gene matches: 10. The CDR3 coding sequence is TGTGCCAGCAGCCCCCGGGGAGCGGGGGGGCGAGAGACCCAGTACTTC. The encoded protein is CASSPRGAGGRETQYF. The whole variable domain, filled in from reference TRBV11-2 and TRBJ2-5, reads EAGVAQSPRYKIIEKRQSVAFWCNPISGHATLYWYQQILGQGPKLLIQFQNNGVVDDSQLPKDRFSAERLKGVDSTLKIQPAKLEDSAVYLCASSPRGAGGRETQYFGPGTRLLVL.

The rearrangement joins TRBV5-4 to TRBJ1-2; the D gene is possibly TRBD1 (6 bases). V dropped 4 bases and J dropped 8 bases, with 15 bases sitting between them. This CDR3 is 13 amino acids long. The germline V gene has CDR1 SGHNT and CDR2 YYREEE (reference sequence). Written as DNA, the CDR3 is TGTGCCAGCAGCCCGGACAGCGGTTGGGGCTACACCTTC. Amino acids: CASSPDSGWGYTF.

This clonotype showed up just a few times. V gene TRBV20-1 combines with J gene TRBJ1-2; 7 positions match TRBD1. The CDR3 loop spans 13 amino acids. Germline CDR1 and CDR2: DFQATT and SNEGSKA (reference sequence). V shed 4 bases and J 7 bases; nucleotides not matched to a gene: 9. The CDR3, as DNA: TGCAGTGCTAAGGCGTCAGGGGGGGCTGGCTACACCTTC. It codes for CSAKASGGAGYTF.

This clonotype was seen ten or more times. The gene calls are TRBV7-6 and TRBJ1-2, with D possibly matching TRBD1 (5 bases). CDR1 and CDR2 (germline): SGHVS, FNYEAQ. This CDR3 spans 15 amino acids. The V end was cut by 1 base, the J end by 2 bases, with 11 bases between. The CDR3 sequence is CASSLGPGPNYGYTF. The CDR3, as DNA: TGTGCCAGCAGCTTAGGGCCGGGGCCAAACTATGGCTACACCTTC.

This chain connects TRBV6-5 to TRBJ1-6; unclear D gene. Germline CDR1 is MNHEY and CDR2 is SVGAGI. The ends were cut back, 7 bases at V and 2 bases at J, with 18 bases in the middle. The CDR3 covers 17 residues. CDR3 coding DNA: TGTGCCAGCACCCTACAATGGGGAGGGACCTATAATTCACCCCTCCACTTT. Encoded protein: CASTLQWGGTYNSPLHF.

This clonotype is labeled medium-sized. The gene calls are TRBV2 and TRBJ2-3; tentative D call: TRBD2 (5 bases). The CDR3 consists of 13 residues. Germline V gene lookup returns CDR1 SNHLY and CDR2 FYNNEI. V was shortened by 2 bases and J by 5 bases, with 8 bases between the two germline ends. The CDR3 DNA is TGTGCCAGCAGTGAACTGGGGAGAGATACGCAGTATTTT. Protein sequence: CASSELGRDTQYF. Full variable domain (remainder filled in from reference TRBV2 and TRBJ2-3): EPEVTQTPSHQVTQMGQEVILRCVPISNHLYFYWYRQILGQKVEFLVSFYNNEISEKSEIFDDQFSVERPDGSNFTLKIRSTKLEDSAMYFCASSELGRDTQYFGPGTRLTVL.

The chain carries TRBV20-1 and TRBJ1-5; 8 bases are shared with TRBD1. The V segment lost 8 bases and the J segment 3 bases; nucleotides outside the gene matches: 12. The CDR3 is made up of 15 amino acids. Germline V gives CDR1 DFQATT, CDR2 SNEGSKA (reference sequence). As DNA, the CDR3 is TGCAGTACCATCCGCAGGGGGCTAAACAATCAGCCCCAGCATTTT. Protein: CSTIRRGLNNQPQHF.

The V gene is TRBV10-3, the J gene TRBJ2-5; 10 bases agree with TRBD2. Germline V CDR1 and CDR2: ENHRY, SYGVKD. V gave up 10 bases and J gave up 2 bases; unmatched junction bases: 7. The CDR3 extends over 14 amino acids. In DNA form, the CDR3 reads TGTGCCACCTTAGCGGGGGGCTATCAAGAGACCCAGTACTTC. Its translation is CATLAGGYQETQYF.

This clonotype was counted ten times or more. The chain has TRBV6-2 or TRBV6-3 and TRBJ1-6; 7 positions agree with TRBD1. J lost 9 bases, V lost 6 bases, and 11 bases had no gene match. Germline V gene sequence: CDR1 MNHEY, CDR2 SVGEGT. The CDR3 has 15 residues. The CDR3 spells CASRQGQGGSSPLHF. CDR3 sequence (DNA): TGTGCCAGCAGACAAGGACAAGGGGGCAGTTCACCCCTCCACTTT.

This clonotype has more than one count but fewer than ten. The rearrangement joins TRBV25-1 to TRBJ1-2; 7 bases are a match to TRBD1. The V gene end was trimmed by 1 base and the J gene end by 6 bases; junction bases not matched to a gene: 5. The CDR3 totals 14 residues. Germline lookup yields CDR1 MGHDK and CDR2 SYGVNS. The CDR3 is CASSESAGGDGYTF. In nucleotides, the CDR3 is TGTGCCAGCAGTGAATCTGCAGGGGGGGATGGCTACACCTTC.

The chain combines TRBV12-3 or TRBV12-4 with TRBJ2-2, with D hard to call. CDR3 length: 14 amino acids. Trimming left V 1 base short and J 5 bases short, with 8 bases between. CDR3 protein: CASSLGRATGELFF. In nucleotides, the CDR3 is TGTGCCAGCAGTTTAGGCCGAGCAACCGGGGAGCTGTTTTTT.

At least ten counts were recorded for this clonotype. V usage is TRBV3-1 and J usage is TRBJ1-6; D is unclear. Germline V lookup: CDR1 LGHDT, CDR2 YNNKEL (reference sequence). V lost 2 bases to trimming and J lost 6 bases, with 5 bases between them. This CDR3 contains 13 residues. The CDR3 sequence: CASSQRANSPLHF. Written as DNA, the CDR3 is TGTGCCAGCAGCCAAAGGGCTAATTCACCCCTCCACTTT.

This clonotype was seen more than once but under ten times. The V and J genes are TRBV14 and TRBJ2-3; the D is unclear. Germline V gene sequence: CDR1 SGHDN, CDR2 FVKESK. V was pared by 4 bases and J by 2 bases, with 7 bases between. The CDR3 covers 13 residues. CDR3 DNA: TGTGCCAGCAGCCCCGCGGTCACAGATACGCAGTATTTT. Amino acid sequence: CASSPAVTDTQYF.

Many counts were recorded for this clonotype. The chain combines TRBV7-9 with TRBJ1-4; D is possibly TRBD1 (6 bases). Germline values: CDR1 SEHNR, CDR2 FQNEAQ (reference sequence). CDR3 length equals 13 residues. The germline V and J ends were trimmed by 1 base and 9 bases, with 9 bases remaining between them. The CDR3 spells CASSLGTVQKLFF. CDR3 DNA sequence: TGTGCCAGCAGCTTAGGGACAGTCCAAAAACTGTTTTTT.

The chain recombines TRBV14 with TRBJ1-5, with D perhaps TRBD1 (6 bases). The germline V and J ends were trimmed by 1 base and 0 bases, with 10 bases remaining between them. There are 16 residues in the CDR3. Germline CDR1 and CDR2: SGHDN and FVKESK. The CDR3 region has the DNA TGTGCCAGCAGCCAAGGGGGGGCGGATAGCAATCAGCCCCAGCATTTT. It encodes CASSQGGADSNQPQHF.

This clonotype showed up many times. V and J are TRBV7-6 and TRBJ2-7; the D call may be TRBD1 or TRBD2 (5 bases each). The V gene's germline CDR1 is SGHVS and CDR2 FNYEAQ. The CDR3 runs to 15 residues. V dropped 4 bases and J dropped 3 bases, with 16 bases sitting between them. This CDR3 is CASSSGAGRGYEQYF. In DNA, the CDR3 is TGTGCCAGCAGCTCCGGGGCAGGGAGAGGCTACGAGCAGTACTTC.

There are a few counts of this clonotype. The chain recombines TRBV10-2 with TRBJ1-5, with a weak D call TRBD1 (5 bases). Germline V gene lookup returns CDR1 WSHSY and CDR2 SAAADI. The V end was cut by 7 bases, the J end by 3 bases, with 16 bases between. CDR3 length equals 15 residues. CDR3 nucleotide sequence: TGCGCCAGCAACCAGGGAAAGGGTCTCAATCAGCCCCAGCATTTT. Translating it yields CASNQGKGLNQPQHF.

There are many counts of this clonotype. This chain links TRBV6-2 or TRBV6-3 with TRBJ1-6; TRBD1 agrees at 8 bases. J gave up 5 bases and V 5 bases, and 5 bases lay outside the gene matches. Germline V lookup: CDR1 MNHEY, CDR2 SVGEGT. The CDR3 is made up of 15 amino acids. The CDR3 coding sequence is TGTGCCAGCAGTGACGGGGACAGGAATAATTCACCCCTCCACTTT. This encodes CASSDGDRNNSPLHF.

In its sample, this clonotype was seen a few times. The V gene is TRBV14, the J gene TRBJ1-6; D is uncertain. Germline V lookup: CDR1 SGHDN, CDR2 FVKESK. V dropped 4 bases and J dropped 7 bases, with 17 bases sitting between them. The CDR3 runs to 16 residues. The CDR3 sequence is CASSPSLNRENSPLHF. DNA for the CDR3: TGTGCCAGCAGCCCCTCACTTAACCGGGAAAATTCACCCCTCCACTTT.

This clonotype occurred many times. The rearrangement links TRBV10-1 to TRBJ2-3, with no clear D. Looked up from germline, CDR1 is WNHNN and CDR2 is SYGVQD (reference sequence). The CDR3 extends over 11 amino acids. The V end was cut by 10 bases, the J end by 5 bases, with 10 bases between. DNA for the CDR3: TGCGCCACCGGCCTTCTAGATACGCAGTATTTT. Encoded protein: CATGLLDTQYF.

In this sample, this clonotype turned up many times. The chain uses TRBV20-1 and TRBJ2-7; D might be TRBD1 or TRBD2, each matching 5 bases. The CDR3 is 13 residues long. Between the trimmed V and J ends, which lost 6 bases and 2 bases, there was a span of 14 bases. CDR1 is DFQATT, CDR2 SNEGSKA, per germline (reference sequence). CDR3 nucleotide sequence: TGCAGTGCCCCCTACGGGGCTACCTACGAGCAGTACTTC. This codes for CSAPYGATYEQYF.

This clonotype was observed many times. The chain has TRBV3-1 and TRBJ1-2; TRBD1 might be the D (5 bases). The CDR3 has 15 amino acids. Trimming shortened V by 1 base and J by 3 bases, and 12 bases separated the two germline ends. The germline gives CDR1 LGHDT, CDR2 YNNKEL (reference sequence). This chain's CDR3 is CASSQGGLSHYGYTF. In nucleotides, the CDR3 is TGTGCCAGCAGCCAAGGGGGGTTATCCCACTATGGCTACACCTTC.

This clonotype was seen more than once but under ten times. V is TRBV5-1 and J is TRBJ2-3; D remains ambiguous. CDR1 is SGHRS and CDR2 is YFSETQ in the germline V gene. The CDR3 has 14 amino acids. The ends were cut back, 1 base at V and 5 bases at J, with 11 bases in the middle. The CDR3 DNA reads TGCGCCAGCAGCTTGTCTCAGCCGGGAGATACGCAGTATTTT. Amino acid sequence: CASSLSQPGDTQYF.

This clonotype showed up just a few times. This chain links TRBV3-2 with TRBJ2-2; the listed D gene, TRBD1, was not tested against the DNA. TRBV3-2 is labeled a pseudogene. This CDR3 contains 13 residues. Written as DNA, the CDR3 is TGTGCCAGCAGCCAAGTTCCCCCTCGGGAGCTGTTTTTT. It codes for CASSQVPPRELFF.

This clonotype has at least ten counts. The chain uses TRBV7-2 and TRBJ2-5, with a tentative D call TRBD2 (5 bases). Germline-derived CDR1 and CDR2 are SGHTA and FQGNSA. V lost 4 bases and J lost 2, with 14 bases in between. This CDR3 is 15 amino acids long. CDR3 region: CASSSRTQQQETQYF. Here the CDR3 DNA reads TGTGCCAGCAGCTCGCGGACTCAGCAGCAAGAGACCCAGTACTTC.

Ten or more counts support this clonotype. The chain is built from TRBV7-8 and TRBJ2-1; 11 nucleotides match TRBD1. Unmatched junction bases numbered 1, after V lost 5 bases and J lost 4 bases. This CDR3 is 14 amino acids long. The germline V gene encodes CDR1 SGHVS and CDR2 FQNEAQ. The CDR3 sequence: CASSGDRGYNEQFF. The CDR3 nucleotides read TGTGCCAGCAGCGGGGACAGGGGGTACAATGAGCAGTTCTTC.